Below, 14 T cell receptor beta chains from the same sample are listed, as sequenced in a study of blood T cell repertoires in COVID-19 (dated by TCRdb to the early 2020s). The protocol used for the library was the immunoSEQ multiplex PCR assay. The source is immuneACCESS, and TCRdb retained only in-frame sequences with V and J called. Part of the clones is not carried over; for the studies checked, unresolved V genes explain less than half of this, and the remainder is unexplained. The sample contains 200,000 to 250,000 clones, around 86% of them found a single time. The ten largest clones take up over 4% of the sample. The sample consisted of peripheral blood. The receptor set was obtained from a woman aged 70-85 years with COVID-19, enrolled during active disease.

V gene TRBV18 combines with J gene TRBJ2-7, with D perhaps matching TRBD1 (6 bases). V was clipped by 6 bases and J by 5 bases, with 14 bases between them. This CDR3 region has 13 residues. The germline gives CDR1 KGHSH, CDR2 LQKENI. The CDR3 loop is CASSGGLINEQYF. The DNA for the CDR3 is TGTGCCAGCTCTGGGGGCTTAATAAACGAGCAGTACTTC.

A few counts support this clone. This sequence joins TRBV7-9 and TRBJ1-1; D possibly corresponds to TRBD1 (5 bases). Trimming shortened V by 0 bases and J by 0 bases, and 8 bases separated the two germline ends. This CDR3 has 15 amino acids. Germline CDR1 is SEHNR and CDR2 is FQNEAQ (reference sequence). CDR3 bases: TGTGCCAGCAGCTTAGCGGGGCTAATGAACACTGAAGCTTTCTTT. Amino acid sequence: CASSLAGLMNTEAFF.

V and J are TRBV6-5 and TRBJ1-2; possible D gene TRBD1, 5 bases. The ends were cut back, 7 bases at V and 7 bases at J, with 16 bases in the middle. Germline V lookup: CDR1 MNHEY, CDR2 SVGAGI. The CDR3 extends over 13 amino acids. As DNA, the CDR3 is TGTGCCAGCAAGTATAGGGGTACCGGTGGCTACACCTTC. The encoded protein is CASKYRGTGGYTF.

The chain combines TRBV7-6 with TRBJ2-7, with 9 nucleotides matching TRBD2. V was pared by 5 bases and J by 4 bases, with 9 bases of the junction left unmatched. The CDR3 runs to 15 residues. Germline CDR1 is SGHVS and CDR2 is FNYEAQ. The CDR3 here is CASSPRGREGYEQYF. As DNA, the CDR3 is TGTGCCAGCAGCCCGAGAGGGCGGGAGGGGTACGAGCAGTACTTC.

This sequence joins TRBV2 and TRBJ1-4; tentative D call: TRBD1 (5 bases). V dropped 6 bases and J dropped 6 bases, with 11 bases sitting between them. The germline CDR1 and CDR2 sequences are SNHLY and FYNNEI. CDR3 size: 13 residues. The CDR3 nucleotides are TGTGCCAGCAGGGACAATTTAGATGAAAAACTGTTTTTT. Translating gives CASRDNLDEKLFF.

J is TRBJ1-3 and V is TRBV2; TRBD1 is a possible D gene (5 bases). V gave up 6 bases and J gave up 0 bases, with 15 bases separating them. This CDR3 contains 16 residues. From germline, CDR1 is SNHLY and CDR2 FYNNEI. The CDR3 loop reads CASSLQGHLSGNTIYF. CDR3 nucleotide sequence: TGTGCCAGCAGCCTTCAGGGCCACCTCTCTGGAAACACCATATATTTT.

A few counts support this clone. The chain carries TRBV28 and TRBJ1-3; D perhaps matches TRBD1 (5 bases). CDR1 is MDHEN and CDR2 is SYDVKM in the germline V gene. Between the trimmed V and J ends, which lost 1 base and 2 bases, there was a span of 12 bases. The CDR3 sequence is 16 residues long. This chain's CDR3 is CASSLFREATGNTIYF. In DNA form, the CDR3 reads TGTGCCAGCAGTTTATTCAGGGAGGCTACTGGAAACACCATATATTTT. Supplemented by reference TRBV28 and TRBJ1-3, the full variable domain reads DVKVTQSSRYLVKRTGEKVFLECVQDMDHENMFWYRQDPGLGLRLIYFSYDVKMKEKGDIPEGYSVSREKKERFSLILESASTNQTSMYLCASSLFREATGNTIYFGEGSWLTVV.

V gene TRBV11-2 combines with J gene TRBJ2-1; tentative D call: TRBD2 (5 bases). The germline V gene encodes CDR1 SGHAT and CDR2 FQNNGV. Trimming removed 0 bases from V and 10 bases from J, with 10 bases in between. The CDR3 is 13 amino acids. The CDR3 DNA sequence: TGTGCCAGCAGCTTAGATAGGGAGACAGAGCAGTTCTTC. Residues: CASSLDRETEQFF.

This clone appeared once. The chain uses TRBV14 and TRBJ2-3; TRBD2 matches 7 bases. The CDR3 is 17 residues long. The germline V gene has CDR1 SGHDN and CDR2 FVKESK. V shed 0 bases and J 6 bases; nucleotides not matched to a gene: 12. DNA for the CDR3: TGTGCCAGCAGCCAAGACCGGCTAGCGGCGGGGATGGATACGCAGTATTTT. Encoded protein: CASSQDRLAAGMDTQYF.

The chain recombines TRBV18 with TRBJ2-3, with D tentatively TRBD1 (6 bases). Germline V CDR1 and CDR2: KGHSH, LQKENI. V was trimmed by 6 bases and J by 5 bases, leaving 21 bases between them. This CDR3 spans 16 amino acids. CDR3 bases: TGTGCCAGCTCCCCCGAAACAGGGACCCCGGGAGATACGCAGTATTTT. This codes for CASSPETGTPGDTQYF.

V and J are TRBV27 and TRBJ1-2, with TRBD1 identical over 8 bases. J gave up 1 base and V 7 bases, and 11 bases lay outside the gene matches. The CDR3 runs 16 residues. Germline V CDR1 and CDR2: MNHEY, SMNVEV (reference sequence). The chain's CDR3 is CASTIQGAYINYGYTF. CDR3 nucleotides: TGTGCCAGCACCATCCAGGGGGCCTATATTAACTATGGCTACACCTTC.

The V gene is TRBV28, the J gene TRBJ2-4, with D perhaps matching TRBD1 (6 bases). Germline V CDR1 and CDR2: MDHEN, SYDVKM. The V gene lost 5 bases and the J gene lost 7 bases, with 12 bases spanning the gap. This CDR3 spans 13 amino acids. Here the CDR3 reads CASSLDRLNIQYF. The CDR3 nucleotides read TGTGCCAGCAGTCTAGACAGGCTTAACATTCAGTACTTC. The variable domain in full, with the rest retrieved from reference TRBV28 and TRBJ2-4, is DVKVTQSSRYLVKRTGEKVFLECVQDMDHENMFWYRQDPGLGLRLIYFSYDVKMKEKGDIPEGYSVSREKKERFSLILESASTNQTSMYLCASSLDRLNIQYFGAGTRLSVL.

The genes are TRBV28 and TRBJ1-5, with 8 bases identical to TRBD1. After removal of 5 bases from V and 3 bases from J, the junction contained 6 bases not matched to a gene. The germline V gene encodes CDR1 MDHEN and CDR2 SYDVKM. The CDR3 is 15 residues long. As DNA, the CDR3 is TGTGCCAGCAGTGAACTGACAGGGGCCAATCAGCCCCAGCATTTT. This translates into CASSELTGANQPQHF.

The J gene is TRBJ2-2, the V gene TRBV19; D might be TRBD1 (6 bases). CDR1 and CDR2 from the germline V gene are LNHDA and SQIVND (reference sequence). This CDR3 comprises 15 residues. V dropped 3 bases and J dropped 2 bases, with 10 bases sitting between them. CDR3 sequence: CASSMGALNTGELFF. CDR3 coding DNA: TGTGCCAGTAGTATGGGGGCTTTAAACACCGGGGAGCTGTTTTTT.